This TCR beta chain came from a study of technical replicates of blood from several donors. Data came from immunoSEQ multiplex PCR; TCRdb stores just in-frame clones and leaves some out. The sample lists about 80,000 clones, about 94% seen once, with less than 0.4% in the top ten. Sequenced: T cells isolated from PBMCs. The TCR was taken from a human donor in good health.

CDR3 sequence reads: CASSTGTDYEKLFF. The CDR3 DNA follows: TGTGCCAGCAGTACCGGGACAGATTATGAAAAACTGTTTTTT. The chain links TRBV6-1 to TRBJ1-4; 7 nucleotides line up with TRBD1. Germline V gene data show CDR1 as MNHNS and CDR2 as SASEGT. This CDR3 is 14 amino acids long. The ends lost 5 bases at V and 6 bases at J; junction bases unmatched: 6.